This is a list of T cell receptor beta chains from one sample in a study of T cell responses to AZD1222 COVID-19 vaccine. TCRdb's copy holds only in-frame clones and misses some; the assay was immunoSEQ multiplex PCR. The sample has over 150,000 clones; 90% to 95% are singletons. The material sequenced was peripheral blood, taken 28 days after the second AZD1222 dose. The receptors were gathered from an adult who received the AZD1222 COVID-19 vaccine. Both conserved end residues are part of each CDR3. Each record gives: clone size, J gene, D gene, V gene, CDR3 DNA, CDR3 protein. A D gene is named only where the DNA matches it firmly. The size field is filled for only some rows; it gives once, few, many or a size class.

few | TRBJ2-7 | NA | TRBV5-8 | TGTGCCAGCGTAGCCCGGGACAAATACGAGCAGTACTTC | CASVARDKYEQYF
NA | TRBJ1-2 | TRBD1 | TRBV12-3/TRBV12-4 | TGTGCCAGCAACTACAGGGGTGACTATGGCTACACCTTC | CASNYRGDYGYTF
NA | TRBJ1-2 | TRBD1 | TRBV30 | TGTGCCTGGCAACCGGGACAGGAGGGTGGCTACACCTTC | CAWQPGQEGGYTF
NA | TRBJ1-4 | NA | TRBV7-2 | TGTGCCAGCAGCTTACGAGGTTACGATGAAAAACTGTTTTTT | CASSLRGYDEKLFF
NA | TRBJ2-6 | NA | TRBV11-2 | TGTGCCAGCAGCGGGCACAGGGTAAACTCTGGGGCCAACGTCCTGACTTTC | CASSGHRVNSGANVLTF
NA | TRBJ1-4 | NA | TRBV5-1 | TGCGCCAGCAGCTTACTTGGGCGGGCTAATGAAAAACTGTTTTTT | CASSLLGRANEKLFF
NA | TRBJ2-7 | NA | TRBV27 | TGTGCCAGCAGTTTAAGTCCCCCAGGATACGAGCAGTACTTC | CASSLSPPGYEQYF
NA | TRBJ1-1 | TRBD1 | TRBV19 | TGTGCCAGTAGTGCCCGACAGGGTAGGACGAACACTGAAGCTTTCTTT | CASSARQGRTNTEAFF
NA | TRBJ1-2 | NA | TRBV18 | TGTGCCAGCTCACCAGGGACACCTTATGGCTACACCTTC | CASSPGTPYGYTF
once | TRBJ2-2 | NA | TRBV28 | TGTGCCAGCAGTTTGGTAGGCACCGGGGAGCTGTTTTTT | CASSLVGTGELFF
NA | TRBJ2-2 | NA | TRBV5-1 | TGCGCCAGCAGCGGAGGGACAGTTGCGAACACCGGGGAGCTGTTTTTT | CASSGGTVANTGELFF
NA | TRBJ2-6 | TRBD1 | TRBV15 | TGTGCCACCAGCAGAGGGACAGGGAGTGGATCTGGGGCCAACGTCCTGACTTTC | CATSRGTGSGSGANVLTF
NA | TRBJ1-1 | NA | TRBV3-1/TRBV3-2 | TGTGCCAGCAGCCAAGAGGCGCCGACGCCTGAAGCTTTCTTT | CASSQEAPTPEAFF
NA | TRBJ1-1 | NA | TRBV19 | TGTGCCACCGGTTCCTCTTCGCGGCGCGCTTTCTTT | CATGSSSRRAFF
NA | TRBJ1-5 | TRBD1 | TRBV7-2 | TGTGCCAGCAGCTTAAGGGACAGTTATAGCAATCAGCCCCAGCATTTT | CASSLRDSYSNQPQHF
NA | TRBJ1-5 | TRBD1 | TRBV30 | TGTGCCTGCCGGACAGGGGGCCTCCAGCCCCAGCATTTT | CACRTGGLQPQHF
NA | TRBJ2-3 | NA | TRBV4-3 | TGCGCCAGCAGCCAAGATATAAGTTTTAGCACAGATACGCAGTATTTT | CASSQDISFSTDTQYF
NA | TRBJ2-3 | NA | TRBV4-3 | TGCGCCAGCAGCCAAGACCTGCCCTTCACAGATACGCAGTATTTT | CASSQDLPFTDTQYF
NA | TRBJ2-7 | NA | TRBV7-9 | TGTGCCAGCAGCTTAGCACTCACCGGGACGGAGCAGTACTTC | CASSLALTGTEQYF